This record looks at one T cell receptor (beta chain) sequence and its context. What it recognizes is unknown. Sequencing used immunoSEQ multiplex PCR; TCRdb keeps in-frame clones, though not all of them. This sample carries 40,000 to 60,000 clones, over 60% of them seen once, and the ten largest clones take 7.9%. These data originate in a study of OX40 agonist ivuxolimab in advanced cancers. Study background: Recorded diagnoses for dose-escalation patients were hepatocellular carcinoma, melanoma, renal cell or head and neck cancer. Enrollees could have had prior anti-PD-1, anti-PD-L1 or anti-CTLA-4 therapy, which more than 30% had received.

Study-level results: Mean expanded clone counts were higher in CD8+ than CD4+ T cells. Nonresponders, in some cases, also had low normalized T-cell clonal expansion.

The input for sequencing was CD4+ or CD8+ T cells sorted from blood, taken in a trial of the OX40 agonist ivuxolimab. The source of this sequence is an adult with an advanced solid tumor such as melanoma, head and neck, liver or kidney cancer.

Written as DNA, the CDR3 is TGTGCCAGCAGTTCGGGACTAAAGACCTACGAGCAGTACTTC. Translating gives CASSSGLKTYEQYF. This sequence joins TRBV27 and TRBJ2-7, with 7 bases fitting TRBD2. With 4 bases clipped from V and 2 bases from J, the junction kept 5 bases outside the gene matches. CDR1 and CDR2 (germline): MNHEY, SMNVEV (reference sequence). The CDR3 length is 14 residues.